Sequencing of this TCR beta chain was carried out in a study of T-cell memory formation after mild COVID-19. Overall study results and limits: Contracting CD4+ clones sat mainly in CM and EM; CD8+ in EMRA.

Barcoded TCR alpha and TCR beta cDNA libraries with UMIs came from 5'RACE using constant-segment primers. TCRdb reanalysed the 5' RACE reads using MiXCR and keeps one entry per CDR3 protein. The table has some 62,000 distinct CDR3 sequences, less than 9.5% seen once. This clonotype was recorded a few times. As yet, its antigen is unknown. The length of the CDR3 is 15 residues. The V and J ends lost 4 bases and 8 bases respectively, with 18 bases between them. Germline V gene data show CDR1 as MGHRA and CDR2 as YSYEKL. The chain couples TRBV4-1 to TRBJ1-3, with unresolved D. What was sequenced was PBMCs or a T cell subset sorted from them (not recorded which). The receptor comes from a man younger than 30 who had mild COVID-19 (a few samples of this study predate the infection). Cell type and time point are not known. CDR3 sequence: CASSLDIGRGDTIYF. The CDR3 DNA sequence: TGCGCCAGCAGCCTAGATATAGGGCGGGGAGACACCATATATTTT.